Presented here are 21 T cell receptor beta chains from one specimen sequenced in a study of blood T cells in healthy people across ages. The use of a sample-barcoded 5' primer and a J-beta primer mix characterized a second PCR of roughly 6 to 12 cycles. TCRdb analysed the 5' RACE reads with MiXCR anew, one entry per CDR3 protein. The sample lists more than 600,000 distinct CDR3 sequences; 25% were seen once. This same sample was also taken into another study, of T cells of mothers and their children.

Sequences were obtained from blood. Receptor source: a boy younger than 18 in good health.

This clonotype was recorded a few times. This chain uses TRBV2 with TRBJ2-5; TRBD2 matches at 8 bases. The ends lost 8 bases at V and 3 bases at J; junction bases unmatched: 8. Germline assignment: CDR1 SNHLY and CDR2 FYNNEI. This CDR3 has 14 amino acids. CDR3 loop: CASPAPAGEETQYF. CDR3 bases: TGTGCCAGCCCGGCACCAGCGGGGGAAGAGACCCAGTACTTC.

This chain joins TRBV20-1 and TRBJ2-1; D is unresolved. V gave up 2 bases and J gave up 4 bases, with 9 bases separating them. The CDR3 extends over 13 amino acids. Germline CDR1 and CDR2: DFQATT and SNEGSKA (reference sequence). The CDR3 bases are TGCAGTGCTAGAACTGAGAGGTACAATGAGCAGTTCTTC. It specifies CSARTERYNEQFF.

In its sample, this clonotype was seen a few times. V and J are TRBV12-3 or TRBV12-4 and TRBJ2-7; D is unresolved. V shed 6 bases and J shed 1 base, with 13 bases lying between them. The CDR3 has 14 amino acids. The CDR3 protein is CASSPSDSSYEQYF. The CDR3 DNA sequence: TGTGCCAGCAGCCCTTCTGACTCTTCCTACGAGCAGTACTTC.

This clonotype was detected a few times. The rearrangement links TRBV10-3 to TRBJ2-5; 10 nucleotides align to TRBD2. This CDR3 contains 14 residues. The germline CDR1 and CDR2 sequences are ENHRY and SYGVKD. V shed 8 bases and J 3 bases; nucleotides not matched to a gene: 6. The CDR3 loop reads CAIGTSGDEETQYF. CDR3 sequence (DNA): TGTGCCATCGGTACTAGCGGGGACGAAGAGACCCAGTACTTC.

This clonotype was picked up a small number of times. The chain links TRBV27 to TRBJ2-3; 9 bases are shared with TRBD1. With 5 bases clipped from V and 6 bases from J, the junction kept 9 bases outside the gene matches. CDR1 is MNHEY, CDR2 SMNVEV, per germline (reference sequence). CDR3 length: 15 amino acids. CDR3 nucleotide sequence: TGTGCCAGCAGTCAACAGGGGGCTACCCTGGATACGCAGTATTTT. Residues: CASSQQGATLDTQYF.

The chain joins TRBV20-1 to TRBJ2-6; D is ambiguous. CDR1 and CDR2 (germline): DFQATT, SNEGSKA (reference sequence). This CDR3 is 18 amino acids long. Trimming left V 6 bases short and J 4 bases short, with 25 bases between. The CDR3 bases are TGCAGTGCCCCTTATACGGGCTCCTTGATCCGAGGGGCCAACGTCCTGACTTTC. Amino acids: CSAPYTGSLIRGANVLTF.

The chain couples TRBV28 to TRBJ2-2; D possibly corresponds to TRBD1 (5 bases). The V end lost 8 bases, the J end lost 0 bases, and 13 bases lay between the germline ends. The CDR3 runs to 15 residues. Germline V lookup: CDR1 MDHEN, CDR2 SYDVKM. The CDR3 reads CASLIGEANTGELFF. DNA for the CDR3: TGTGCCAGCCTGATAGGGGAAGCGAACACCGGGGAGCTGTTTTTT.

This chain connects TRBV4-1 to TRBJ2-7; perhaps TRBD1 as D (6 bases). This CDR3 comprises 13 residues. V was clipped by 3 bases and J by 10 bases, with 16 bases between them. CDR1 and CDR2 from the germline V gene are MGHRA and YSYEKL. In nucleotides, the CDR3 is TGCGCCAGCAGCCAGGCCAACACAGGGCTACAGTACTTC. It is translated as CASSQANTGLQYF.

As for this clonotype: One junction end does not reproduce the germline sequence, and a read error may be involved. This chain joins TRBV2 and TRBJ2-5; no clear D. This CDR3 comprises 13 residues. The germline V gene encodes CDR1 SNHLY and CDR2 FYNNEI. CDR3 region: CASNQERTETQYF. The CDR3 nucleotides read TGCGCCAGCAACCAGGAGCGTACGGAGACCCAGTACTTC.

This clonotype was counted between two and nine times. V and J are TRBV18 and TRBJ2-1; 8 bases match TRBD2. CDR1 and CDR2 from the germline V gene are KGHSH and LQKENI. Trimming cost V 3 bases and J 8 bases; bases outside gene matches: 6. The CDR3 is 14 residues long. The CDR3 here is CASSPSGRLDEQFF. DNA for the CDR3: TGTGCCAGCTCACCGAGCGGGAGATTGGATGAGCAGTTCTTC.

In this sample, this clonotype turned up a few times. The gene calls are TRBV2 and TRBJ2-1, with D tentatively TRBD1 or TRBD2 (5 bases each). Germline V gene lookup returns CDR1 SNHLY and CDR2 FYNNEI. The CDR3 runs 13 residues. The V end lost 2 bases, the J end lost 10 bases, and 12 bases lay between the germline ends. CDR3 loop: CASSESGSGEQFF. In DNA form, the CDR3 reads TGTGCCAGCAGTGAATCAGGGTCGGGGGAGCAGTTCTTC.

The V and J genes are TRBV7-2 and TRBJ1-2; D not certain. The CDR3 has 13 residues. Germline CDR1 is SGHTA and CDR2 is FQGNSA. V lost 6 bases, J lost 4 bases, and 12 bases lay in between. The CDR3 reads CASSSSRAYGYTF. The DNA of the CDR3 is TGTGCCAGCAGTTCCAGTCGGGCCTATGGCTACACCTTC. The full variable domain, completed using reference TRBV7-2 and TRBJ1-2, is GAGVSQSPSNKVTEKGKDVELRCDPISGHTALYWYRQSLGQGLEFLIYFQGNSAPDKSGLPSDRFSAERTGGSVSTLTIQRTQQEDSAVYLCASSSSRAYGYTFGSGTRLTVV.

This clonotype was counted a few times. The rearrangement uses TRBV6-2 or TRBV6-3 and TRBJ2-6; D perhaps matches TRBD1 (5 bases). The V end was cut by 0 bases, the J end by 2 bases, with 14 bases between. The germline V gene encodes CDR1 MNHEY and CDR2 SVGEGT. This CDR3 contains 18 residues. The CDR3: CASSYSGRVPPGANVLTF. CDR3 in DNA: TGTGCCAGCAGTTACTCAGGCAGGGTGCCTCCTGGGGCCAACGTCCTGACTTTC.

The chain combines TRBV7-2 with TRBJ2-7; D uncertain. Trimming cost V 3 bases and J 2 bases, with 11 bases left between them. The CDR3 runs to 14 residues. Germline loops: CDR1 SGHTA, CDR2 FQGNSA. The CDR3 loop reads CASSFPPATYEQYF. The CDR3 coding sequence is TGTGCCAGCAGCTTTCCCCCAGCTACCTACGAGCAGTACTTC.

This chain joins TRBV28 and TRBJ2-5; 7 bases line up with TRBD2. The J call is in doubt because the DNA end fits TRBJ2-1 better. The CDR3 spans 13 residues. CDR1 and CDR2 from the germline V gene are MDHEN and SYDVKM. CDR3 bases: TGTGCCAGCAGGACCGTGGGGGGGTATGAGCAGTTCTTC. Its translation: CASRTVGGYEQFF.

The chain couples TRBV21-1 to TRBJ2-7. TRBV21-1 is recorded as a pseudogene. This CDR3 has 12 amino acids. This CDR3 reads CASSKVSIEQYF. In DNA, the CDR3 is TGTGCCAGCAGCAAAGTTAGCATTGAGCAGTACTTC.

The rearrangement links TRBV20-1 to TRBJ1-2; no definite D call. V lost 6 bases and J lost 3, with 20 bases in between. The CDR3 length is 15 residues. Germline CDR1 is DFQATT and CDR2 is SNEGSKA (reference sequence). In DNA form, the CDR3 reads TGCAGTGCGCTGCCTCCGGGCTCCTTCGACTATGGCTACACCTTC. Encoded protein: CSALPPGSFDYGYTF.

This clonotype was detected a few times. The rearrangement joins TRBV6-1 to TRBJ2-3; possibly TRBD2 for D (5 bases). V lost 8 bases to trimming and J lost 2 bases, with 20 bases between them. CDR1 is MNHNS, CDR2 SASEGT, per germline. The CDR3 is 16 residues long. The CDR3: CASDDPPGENTDTQYF. CDR3 nucleotide sequence: TGTGCCAGCGACGATCCCCCCGGGGAAAACACAGATACGCAGTATTTT.

This clonotype was recorded a few times. One end of the junction fails to match germline, which may point to a read error. V usage is TRBV7-9 and J usage is TRBJ2-1; TRBD1 agrees at 7 bases. This CDR3 has 13 residues. The germline V gene has CDR1 SEHNR and CDR2 FQNEAQ (reference sequence). CDR3 sequence (DNA): TGTACCAGCAGCTTAGAAGGGCAGGGGGAGCGGTTCTTC. Protein product: CTSSLEGQGERFF.

In its sample, this clonotype was seen a few times. The chain links TRBV27 to TRBJ2-1; TRBD1 or TRBD2 may be the D gene (5 bases each). The CDR3 contains 14 residues. The germline CDR1 and CDR2 sequences are MNHEY and SMNVEV (reference sequence). The ends were cut back, 4 bases at V and 5 bases at J, with 12 bases in the middle. CDR3 coding DNA: TGTGCCAGCAGTTCACAGGCGGGCCACAATGAGCAGTTCTTC. It encodes CASSSQAGHNEQFF.

The chain is built from TRBV12-3 or TRBV12-4 and TRBJ2-5; TRBD1 aligns across 7 bases. The J call could be wrong; TRBJ2-7 is a better fit for the DNA end. The CDR3 extends over 14 amino acids. The CDR3 sequence: CASAATGPSYEQYF. The CDR3 region has the DNA TGTGCCAGCGCGGCGACAGGGCCCTCCTACGAGCAGTACTTC.